This entry lists 26 T cell receptor beta chains sequenced from one sample in a study of T cell changes during pregnancy in multiple sclerosis. Assay used: immunoSEQ multiplex PCR; TCRdb lists only in-frame clones, some missing. The table records about 30,000 clones, just over 90% of them present only once. The sequencing here drew on CD8+ T cells from peripheral blood mononuclear cells, taken before pregnancy. Every receptor here comes from a female donor with multiple sclerosis, enrolled in a pregnancy study.

The rearrangement links TRBV27 to TRBJ1-5, with D possibly TRBD1 on 5 matching bases. With 2 bases removed from V and 5 bases from J, the gap between germline ends came to 10 bases. CDR1 is MNHEY and CDR2 is SMNVEV in the germline V gene (reference sequence). This CDR3 contains 14 residues. CDR3 DNA sequence: TGTGCCAGCAGTTTAATGACGGGGGATCAGCCCCAGCATTTT. Amino acid sequence: CASSLMTGDQPQHF.

The chain uses TRBV4-1 and TRBJ1-4, with D unclear. This CDR3 is built from 14 residues. The V end was cut by 1 base, the J end by 10 bases, with 13 bases between. Germline V gene sequence: CDR1 MGHRA, CDR2 YSYEKL. The CDR3 is CASSQVLGSGKLFF. The CDR3 coding sequence is TGCGCCAGCAGCCAAGTGCTGGGTTCGGGAAAACTGTTTTTT.

The chain joins TRBV27 to TRBJ2-1, with TRBD2 matching 7 bases. CDR3 length: 12 residues. J gave up 8 bases and V 8 bases, and 6 bases lay outside the gene matches. CDR1 MNHEY and CDR2 SMNVEV come from the germline V gene (reference sequence). CDR3 coding DNA: TGTGCCAGCGGTGCGGGGGTCTATGAGCAGTTCTTC. As protein: CASGAGVYEQFF.

Note on this clone: Other DNA sequences in the same sample also yield this CDR3. The DNA for the CDR3 is TGTGCCAGCAGCCTAACTAGCGGGAGAGGCTACGAGCAGTACTTC. As protein: CASSLTSGRGYEQYF. The J gene is TRBJ2-7, the V gene TRBV14; TRBD2 matches 11 bases. From germline, CDR1 is SGHDN and CDR2 FVKESK. The CDR3 runs to 15 residues. V lost 4 bases, J lost 3 bases, and 5 bases stayed unmatched.

V usage is TRBV15 and J usage is TRBJ2-2; D perhaps matches TRBD1 (6 bases). Trimming removed 0 bases from V and 7 bases from J, with 18 bases in between. Looked up from germline, CDR1 is LNHNV and CDR2 is YYDKDF (reference sequence). The CDR3 runs 17 residues. The CDR3 spells CATSRDVSQGQVGELFF. The CDR3 DNA reads as TGTGCCACCAGCAGAGATGTTTCCCAGGGGCAAGTCGGGGAGCTGTTTTTT.

This rearrangement joins TRBV29-1 to TRBJ2-7, with 9 positions matching TRBD1. The CDR3 consists of 17 residues. V dropped 6 bases and J dropped 0; count of bases not matched to a gene: 15. CDR1 SQVTM and CDR2 ANQGSEA come from the germline V gene. In nucleotides, the CDR3 is TGCAGCGTGACGGGGGGACAGGGAACGCGGGACTCCTACGAGCAGTACTTC. Amino acids: CSVTGGQGTRDSYEQYF.

This chain connects TRBV29-1 to TRBJ2-1, with D possibly being TRBD2 (7 bases). V lost 5 bases and J 9 bases, leaving 20 bases between the germline ends. CDR3 length: 14 residues. The V gene's germline CDR1 is SQVTM and CDR2 ANQGSEA. The CDR3 DNA is TGCAGCGTTCCCGGCGGGGGCGGATTATCTGAGCAGTTCTTC. Translated: CSVPGGGGLSEQFF.

The rearrangement joins TRBV10-3 to TRBJ2-3; 8 bases match TRBD2. V shed 4 bases, J shed 0 bases, and the junction held 3 bases outside the gene matches. This CDR3 has 15 residues. Germline CDR1 reads ENHRY; CDR2 reads SYGVKD. Here the CDR3 reads CAISGREASTDTQYF. DNA for the CDR3: TGTGCCATCAGTGGGCGGGAGGCTAGCACAGATACGCAGTATTTT.

This sequence joins TRBV2 and TRBJ2-5; D perhaps matches TRBD1 (6 bases). The J call may be mistaken, given a closer DNA end match to TRBJ2-7. This CDR3 spans 13 amino acids. Germline CDR1 reads SNHLY; CDR2 reads FYNNEI. CDR3 region: CASRRTASYEQYF. The CDR3 region has the DNA TGTGCCAGCAGGAGGACAGCCTCCTACGAGCAGTACTTC.

A few counts support this clone. V usage is TRBV6-5 and J usage is TRBJ1-1; 10 bases match TRBD1. V lost 5 bases, J lost 4 bases, and 4 bases stayed unmatched. From germline, CDR1 is MNHEY and CDR2 SVGAGI. The CDR3 sequence is 14 residues long. This CDR3 reads CASSPGTGVTEAFF. In DNA form, the CDR3 reads TGTGCCAGCAGTCCCGGGACAGGGGTCACTGAAGCTTTCTTT.

The chain combines TRBV29-1 with TRBJ1-2; unclear D gene. CDR3 length equals 12 residues. Between the trimmed V and J ends, which lost 7 bases and 4 bases, there was a span of 13 bases. Germline V CDR1 and CDR2: SQVTM, ANQGSEA. The CDR3: CSAFRDLYGYTF. The CDR3 nucleotides are TGCAGCGCTTTCCGGGATCTCTATGGCTACACCTTC.

This clone was seen just once. The V call is TRBV6-1, the J call TRBJ2-7, with TRBD2 identical over 10 bases. Trimming removed 3 bases from V and 2 bases from J; junction bases left unmatched: 4. CDR1 and CDR2 from the germline V gene are MNHNS and SASEGT. This CDR3 region has 15 residues. The CDR3 bases are TGTGCCAGCAGTGAGGAAGCGGGAGGGCCCTACGAGCAGTACTTC. As protein: CASSEEAGGPYEQYF.

This clone appeared a single time. The chain has TRBV7-6 and TRBJ1-2; D gene ambiguous. The CDR3 sequence is 13 residues long. The V end lost 4 bases, the J end lost 11 bases, and 17 bases lay between the germline ends. Germline CDR1 and CDR2: SGHVS and FNYEAQ. The CDR3 loop is CASSSNSGVEYTF. The CDR3 coding sequence is TGTGCCAGCAGCTCAAATTCAGGCGTCGAGTACACCTTC.

The chain combines TRBV6-1 with TRBJ2-3; no definite D call. V lost 10 bases and J 1 base, leaving 12 bases between the germline ends. This CDR3 comprises 13 residues. Germline CDR1 and CDR2: MNHNS and SASEGT. Here the CDR3 DNA reads TGTGCCACCCATTTAGATGGCACAGATACGCAGTATTTT. As protein: CATHLDGTDTQYF.

The rearrangement uses TRBV15 and TRBJ1-3, with no clear D. The CDR3 length is 15 residues. V lost 0 bases to trimming and J lost 7 bases, with 13 bases between them. Per the germline V gene, CDR1 is LNHNV and CDR2 is YYDKDF (reference sequence). The CDR3: CATSRDRQGYNTIYF. Written as DNA, the CDR3 is TGTGCCACCAGCAGAGACCGACAAGGCTATAACACCATATATTTT. The variable domain in full, completed from reference TRBV15 and TRBJ1-3, reads DAMVIQNPRYQVTQFGKPVTLSCSQTLNHNVMYWYQQKSSQAPKLLFHYYDKDFNNEADTPDNFQSRRPNTSFCFLDIRSPGLGDTAMYLCATSRDRQGYNTIYFGEGSWLTVV.

This chain uses TRBV7-2 with TRBJ2-7, with D perhaps TRBD2 (6 bases). V was clipped by 4 bases and J by 2 bases, with 12 bases between them. Germline-derived CDR1 and CDR2 are SGHTA and FQGNSA. This CDR3 has 14 residues. CDR3 nucleotide sequence: TGTGCCAGCAGCTCGATTGGGGGGACCTACGAGCAGTACTTC. It is translated as CASSSIGGTYEQYF.

The CDR3: CASSLWGDGTGELFF. Here the CDR3 DNA reads TGCGCCAGCAGCTTGTGGGGGGATGGCACCGGGGAGCTGTTTTTT. The chain employs TRBV5-1 and TRBJ2-2; TRBD2 is a possible D gene (6 bases). Germline CDR1 is SGHRS and CDR2 is YFSETQ. V dropped 1 base and J dropped 4 bases, with 11 bases sitting between them. The CDR3 is made up of 15 amino acids.

The V and J genes are TRBV6-1 and TRBJ1-4, with 9 bases identical to TRBD1. The CDR3 has 14 residues. Germline V CDR1 and CDR2: MNHNS, SASEGT. Trimming cost V 6 bases and J 6 bases; bases outside gene matches: 5. The CDR3 region is CASRYRGLDEKLFF. The CDR3 DNA reads as TGTGCCAGCAGATACAGGGGGCTGGATGAAAAACTGTTTTTT.

This chain connects TRBV4-3 to TRBJ2-1, with D perhaps matching TRBD2 (5 bases). Per germline, CDR1 LGHNA and CDR2 YSLEER. Trimming left V 0 bases short and J 2 bases short, with 8 bases between. This CDR3 comprises 15 residues. In nucleotides, the CDR3 is TGCGCCAGCAGCCAAGACTCCGGGGCCTACAATGAGCAGTTCTTC. It yields the protein CASSQDSGAYNEQFF.

This rearrangement joins TRBV4-1 to TRBJ2-7; possible D gene TRBD1, 5 bases. Trimming removed 1 base from V and 0 bases from J, with 7 bases in between. The CDR3 runs 14 residues. Germline-derived CDR1 and CDR2 are MGHRA and YSYEKL. In nucleotides, the CDR3 is TGCGCCAGCAGCCAAGGGGGCAGCTCCTACGAGCAGTACTTC. Translated: CASSQGGSSYEQYF.

CDR3 protein: CASRAGGLNEQYF. CDR3 bases: TGTGCCAGCAGAGCGGGGGGGTTGAACGAGCAGTACTTC. The rearrangement links TRBV6-5 to TRBJ2-7; 10 bases agree with TRBD2. CDR3 length: 13 residues. Per the germline V gene, CDR1 is MNHEY and CDR2 is SVGAGI. J lost 5 bases, V lost 6 bases, and 4 bases had no gene match.

V and J are TRBV7-9 and TRBJ2-7; D is ambiguous. The germline gives CDR1 SEHNR, CDR2 FQNEAQ (reference sequence). Trimming took 2 bases from V and 5 from J, leaving 13 bases between them. This CDR3 is built from 14 residues. The CDR3: CASSLSTRGNEQYF. DNA for the CDR3: TGTGCCAGCAGCTTATCGACCCGAGGCAACGAGCAGTACTTC.

The chain joins TRBV5-8 to TRBJ2-1; 11 bases match TRBD1. This CDR3 contains 15 residues. Per germline, CDR1 SGHTS and CDR2 YDEGEE. The trim removed 2 bases at V and 3 bases at J, leaving 1 base unmatched. CDR3 DNA: TGTGCCAGCAGCTTCGGGACAGGGGGCTACAATGAGCAGTTCTTC. Translated: CASSFGTGGYNEQFF.

The rearrangement links TRBV19 to TRBJ1-5; 9 bases match TRBD1. This CDR3 spans 15 amino acids. In germline, CDR1 is LNHDA, CDR2 SQIVND (reference sequence). With V trimmed by 5 bases and J by 6 bases, 8 bases remained unmatched. CDR3 in DNA: TGTGCCAGTAGTCCCGGGACAGGGTTGAGTCAGCCCCAGCATTTT. Translated, it gives CASSPGTGLSQPQHF.

The chain couples TRBV27 to TRBJ2-2, with 12 bases that match TRBD2. The CDR3 is 14 residues long. The J segment lost 2 bases and the V segment lost 9 bases, leaving 1 base of the junction unmatched. The germline gives CDR1 MNHEY, CDR2 SMNVEV (reference sequence). The CDR3 DNA reads as TGTGCCAGTGGACTAGCGGGAAACACCGGGGAGCTGTTTTTT. Its translation is CASGLAGNTGELFF.

The rearrangement links TRBV28 to TRBJ2-5, with D maybe TRBD2 (6 bases). The length of the CDR3 is 15 residues. V was shortened by 7 bases and J by 4 bases, with 19 bases between the two germline ends. Germline V gene lookup returns CDR1 MDHEN and CDR2 SYDVKM. CDR3 DNA: TGTGCCAGCAATAGGGCCCTCGACGGGGGAGAGACCCAGTACTTC. It encodes CASNRALDGGETQYF.